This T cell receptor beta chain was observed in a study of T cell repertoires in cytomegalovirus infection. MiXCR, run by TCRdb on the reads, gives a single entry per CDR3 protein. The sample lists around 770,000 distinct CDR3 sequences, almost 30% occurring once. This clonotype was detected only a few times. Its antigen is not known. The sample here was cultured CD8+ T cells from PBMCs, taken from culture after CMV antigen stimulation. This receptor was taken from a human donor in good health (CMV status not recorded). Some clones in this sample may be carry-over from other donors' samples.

The CDR3 DNA sequence: TGTGCCAGCTCACCCCCCGTGGACAGCTCCTCTGAGACCCAGTACTTC. Its translation is CASSPPVDSSSETQYF. V usage is TRBV18 and J usage is TRBJ2-5, with D perhaps matching TRBD1 (6 bases). Looked up from germline, CDR1 is KGHSH and CDR2 is LQKENI. This CDR3 has 16 amino acids. The ends were cut back, 3 bases at V and 5 bases at J, with 19 bases in the middle.